Listed here are 19 T cell receptor beta chains from one sample, sequenced in a study of blood T cell repertoires in COVID-19. Libraries were prepared by immunoSEQ multiplex PCR; TCRdb keeps only in-frame clonotypes and omits some of them. Altogether about 120,000 clones are present, 85% to 90% being singletons, with the ten largest covering over 1.5%. The source material was peripheral blood. The source of these receptors is a human donor in a cohort sampled during active COVID-19.

V and J are TRBV18 and TRBJ2-3; maybe TRBD1 (6 bases). V dropped 6 bases and J dropped 10 bases, with 20 bases sitting between them. Germline-derived CDR1 and CDR2 are KGHSH and LQKENI. The CDR3 is made up of 14 amino acids. The CDR3 DNA is TGTGCCAGCTCCCCCCAGGGGTCTGGTTTTGCGCAGTATTTT. This codes for CASSPQGSGFAQYF.

The V and J genes are TRBV9 and TRBJ1-1, with D possibly matching TRBD1 (5 bases). The germline gives CDR1 SGDLS, CDR2 YYNGEE. Trimming stripped 4 bases from V and 7 bases from J, with 14 bases between. The CDR3 runs 13 residues. CDR3 sequence (DNA): TGTGCCAGCAGCCTCGGGGAGGGGTTTGAAGCTTTCTTT. Its protein is CASSLGEGFEAFF. The variable domain in full, with the rest retrieved from reference TRBV9 and TRBJ1-1, is DSGVTQTPKHLITATGQRVTLRCSPRSGDLSVYWYQQSLDQGLQFLIQYYNGEERAKGNILERFSAQQFPDLHSELNLSSLELGDSALYFCASSLGEGFEAFFGQGTRLTVV.

This clone appeared a single time. The chain joins TRBV5-4 to TRBJ2-7; D remains unclear. CDR1 is SGHNT, CDR2 YYREEE, per germline (reference sequence). CDR3 length: 13 residues. V was shortened by 3 bases and J by 7 bases, with 14 bases between the two germline ends. DNA for the CDR3: TGTGCCAGCAGCTCGTCGGCACCGAGGGAGCAGTACTTC. This translates into CASSSSAPREQYF.

About this clone: Other nucleotide sequences from this sample produce the same CDR3. This sequence joins TRBV2 and TRBJ1-5, with 8 bases that match TRBD1. The J segment lost 2 bases and the V segment lost 6 bases, leaving 6 bases of the junction unmatched. The CDR3 sequence is 15 residues long. Germline V gives CDR1 SNHLY, CDR2 FYNNEI. The CDR3 loop is CASSYGQGGNQPQHF. The CDR3 nucleotides read TGTGCCAGCAGCTACGGACAGGGTGGCAATCAGCCCCAGCATTTT.

V gene TRBV2 combines with J gene TRBJ2-1, with D possibly being TRBD2 (6 bases). The CDR3 consists of 14 residues. Germline CDR1 reads SNHLY; CDR2 reads FYNNEI. With 5 bases removed from V and 7 bases from J, the gap between germline ends came to 15 bases. CDR3 sequence: CASSLGRRENEQFF. CDR3 nucleotides: TGTGCCAGCAGTCTTGGGCGGAGGGAAAATGAGCAGTTCTTC. Drawing the rest from reference TRBV2 and TRBJ2-1, the complete variable domain is EPEVTQTPSHQVTQMGQEVILRCVPISNHLYFYWYRQILGQKVEFLVSFYNNEISEKSEIFDDQFSVERPDGSNFTLKIRSTKLEDSAMYFCASSLGRRENEQFFGPGTRLTVL.

This chain links TRBV19 with TRBJ2-3, with TRBD1 matching 7 bases. Trimming took 4 bases from V and 2 from J; bases not matched to a gene: 3. The CDR3 extends over 14 amino acids. The V gene's germline CDR1 is LNHDA and CDR2 SQIVND (reference sequence). Written as DNA, the CDR3 is TGTGCCAGTAGTACCGGGACAGACACAGATACGCAGTATTTT. Translation: CASSTGTDTDTQYF.

V and J are TRBV5-4 and TRBJ2-1; 10 bases align to TRBD2. The V gene's germline CDR1 is SGHNT and CDR2 YYREEE (reference sequence). This CDR3 spans 15 amino acids. Trimming took 4 bases from V and 9 from J; bases not matched to a gene: 10. CDR3 nucleotide sequence: TGTGCCAGCAGCGTCTCTAGCGGGGGTAGAAGTGAGCAGTTCTTC. It codes for CASSVSSGGRSEQFF.

The J gene is TRBJ2-2, the V gene TRBV21-1; the table assigns TRBD2, which was not confirmed against the DNA. TRBV21-1 corresponds to a pseudogene. This CDR3 is built from 18 residues. In nucleotides, the CDR3 is TGTGCCAGCAGCAAAAACCGGGATGAGACAGCGGGCGGCGGGGAGCTGTTTTTT. Translated, it gives CASSKNRDETAGGGELFF.

The chain employs TRBV29-1 and TRBJ2-3, with TRBD2 identical over 7 bases. The CDR3 covers 16 residues. V lost 1 base and J lost 2; bases outside the gene matches: 9. Germline V CDR1 and CDR2: SQVTM, ANQGSEA. The CDR3: CSVEGISGDLTDTQYF. Here the CDR3 DNA reads TGCAGCGTTGAAGGAATAAGCGGGGATCTCACAGATACGCAGTATTTT.

The chain links TRBV7-6 to TRBJ2-3; D not certain. This CDR3 is 13 amino acids long. The germline gives CDR1 SGHVS, CDR2 FNYEAQ. Trimming shortened V by 4 bases and J by 3 bases, and 8 bases separated the two germline ends. The chain's CDR3 is CASSSSSTDTQYF. The CDR3 bases are TGTGCCAGCAGCTCCTCCTCGACAGATACGCAGTATTTT.

CDR3 coding DNA: TGTGCCAGCAGTTATGGTACAGCTGGAAACACCATATATTTT. It encodes CASSYGTAGNTIYF. V is TRBV6-5 and J is TRBJ1-3, with D uncertain. Germline CDR1 reads MNHEY; CDR2 reads SVGAGI. This CDR3 has 14 residues. The V and J ends lost 3 bases and 2 bases respectively, with 8 bases between them.

The gene calls are TRBV6-5 and TRBJ1-4, with 8 positions matching TRBD1. The J segment lost 5 bases and the V segment lost 0 bases, leaving 2 bases of the junction unmatched. Germline CDR1 is MNHEY and CDR2 is SVGAGI. This CDR3 contains 15 residues. CDR3 sequence reads: CASSYSPGGNEKLFF. The CDR3 DNA reads as TGTGCCAGCAGTTACTCTCCAGGGGGCAATGAAAAACTGTTTTTT.

The gene calls are TRBV6-2 or TRBV6-3 and TRBJ2-3; the D is unclear. CDR1 and CDR2 (germline): MNHEY, SVGEGT. Trimming cost V 6 bases and J 2 bases, with 12 bases left between them. CDR3 size: 14 residues. The CDR3 coding sequence is TGTGCCAGCAGCTCCTGGAGCACCACAGATACGCAGTATTTT. The encoded protein is CASSSWSTTDTQYF.

The chain couples TRBV5-6 to TRBJ2-1; a weak D match, TRBD1 (8 bases). The CDR3 is 15 amino acids. Germline lookup yields CDR1 SGHDT and CDR2 YYEEEE. Trimming took 0 bases from V and 6 from J, leaving 13 bases between them. CDR3 sequence (DNA): TGTGCCAGCAGCTTGGCCACAGGGGGGGGCAATGAGCAGTTCTTC. This sequence encodes CASSLATGGGNEQFF.

The chain employs TRBV7-9 and TRBJ2-3, with TRBD1 matching 9 bases. The CDR3 is 17 residues long. Losses at the gene ends were 0 bases for V and 1 base for J; bases not matched to a gene: 5. CDR1 SEHNR and CDR2 FQNEAQ come from the germline V gene (reference sequence). CDR3 DNA: TGTGCCAGCAGCTTAGCACGGGGGACAGGGCGCACAGATACGCAGTATTTT. Translating gives CASSLARGTGRTDTQYF.

This rearrangement joins TRBV5-4 to TRBJ2-2; weak D call: TRBD1 (6 bases). V lost 1 base and J lost 5, with 12 bases in between. The CDR3 sequence is 15 residues long. In germline, CDR1 is SGHNT, CDR2 YYREEE (reference sequence). The CDR3 DNA sequence: TGTGCCAGCAGCTTGAGGGGGTATCAAACCGGGGAGCTGTTTTTT. Protein product: CASSLRGYQTGELFF. The whole variable domain, filled in from reference TRBV5-4 and TRBJ2-2, reads ETGVTQSPTHLIKTRGQQVTLRCSSQSGHNTVSWYQQALGQGPQFIFQYYREEENGRGNFPPRFSGLQFPNYSSELNVNALELDDSALYLCASSLRGYQTGELFFGEGSRLTVL.

The V and J genes are TRBV28 and TRBJ2-3, with D perhaps matching TRBD2 (6 bases). CDR1 is MDHEN and CDR2 is SYDVKM in the germline V gene. V shed 5 bases and J shed 6 bases, with 24 bases lying between them. The CDR3 contains 17 residues. CDR3 DNA: TGTGCCAGCAGTGGGGTGGGTAGCGGCCTGGCCGGGGATACGCAGTATTTT. Translating gives CASSGVGSGLAGDTQYF.

The rearrangement joins TRBV24-1 to TRBJ1-1; a possible D gene is TRBD1 (6 bases). The CDR3 loop spans 15 amino acids. The V and J ends lost 4 bases and 11 bases respectively, with 22 bases between them. The germline V gene encodes CDR1 KGHDR and CDR2 SFDVKD. The CDR3 coding sequence is TGTGCCACCAGTGACGGCGGGGGGGGCCGAGTGGATGCTTTCTTT. It translates to CATSDGGGGRVDAFF.

This clone has just one count. V is TRBV7-2 and J is TRBJ2-2; D might be TRBD2 (6 bases). The CDR3 runs 14 residues. Per germline, CDR1 SGHTA and CDR2 FQGNSA. V lost 4 bases and J 7 bases, leaving 13 bases between the germline ends. As DNA, the CDR3 is TGTGCCAGCAGCTCACAAACTAGCTACGGGGAGCTGTTTTTT. Its protein product is CASSSQTSYGELFF.